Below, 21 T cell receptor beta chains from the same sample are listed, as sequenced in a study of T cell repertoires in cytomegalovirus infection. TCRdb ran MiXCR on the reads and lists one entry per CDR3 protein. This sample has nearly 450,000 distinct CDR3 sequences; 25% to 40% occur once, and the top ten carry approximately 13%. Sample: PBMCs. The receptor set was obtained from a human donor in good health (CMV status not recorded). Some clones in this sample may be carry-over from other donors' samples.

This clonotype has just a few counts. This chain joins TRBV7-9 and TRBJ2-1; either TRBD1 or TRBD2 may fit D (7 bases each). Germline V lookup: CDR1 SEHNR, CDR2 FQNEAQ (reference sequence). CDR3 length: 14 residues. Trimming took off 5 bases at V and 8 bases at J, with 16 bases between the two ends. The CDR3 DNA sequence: TGTGCCAGCAGCCCCAGGGGGGGGATCTATGAGCAGTTCTTC. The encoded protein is CASSPRGGIYEQFF.

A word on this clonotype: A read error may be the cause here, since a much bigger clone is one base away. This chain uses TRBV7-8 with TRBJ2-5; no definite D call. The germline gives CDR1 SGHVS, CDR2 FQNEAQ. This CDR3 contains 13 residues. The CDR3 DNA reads TGTGCCAGCAGCTTACGGACCCAAGAGAACCAGTACTTC. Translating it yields CASSLRTQENQYF.

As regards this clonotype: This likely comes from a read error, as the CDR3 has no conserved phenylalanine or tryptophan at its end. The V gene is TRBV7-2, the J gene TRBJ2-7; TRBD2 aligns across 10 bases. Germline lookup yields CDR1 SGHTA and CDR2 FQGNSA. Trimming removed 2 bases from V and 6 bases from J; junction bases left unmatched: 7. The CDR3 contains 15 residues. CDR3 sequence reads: CASSLSGGGVGEQYY. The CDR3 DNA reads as TGTGCCAGCAGCTTAAGCGGGGGGGGCGTAGGCGAGCAGTACTAC.

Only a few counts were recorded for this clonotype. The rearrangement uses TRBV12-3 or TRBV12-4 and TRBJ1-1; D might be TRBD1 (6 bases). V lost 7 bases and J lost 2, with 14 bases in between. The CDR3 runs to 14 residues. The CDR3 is CASNRGTPNTEAFF. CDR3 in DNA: TGTGCCAGCAACCGCGGGACACCAAACACTGAAGCTTTCTTT.

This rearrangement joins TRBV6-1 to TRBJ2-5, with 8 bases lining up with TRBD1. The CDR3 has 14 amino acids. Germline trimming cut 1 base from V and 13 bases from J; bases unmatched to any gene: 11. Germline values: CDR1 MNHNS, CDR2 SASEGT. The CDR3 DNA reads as TGTGCCAGCAGTGAAGGGACAGGGAAAGATACCACGTACTTC. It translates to CASSEGTGKDTTYF.

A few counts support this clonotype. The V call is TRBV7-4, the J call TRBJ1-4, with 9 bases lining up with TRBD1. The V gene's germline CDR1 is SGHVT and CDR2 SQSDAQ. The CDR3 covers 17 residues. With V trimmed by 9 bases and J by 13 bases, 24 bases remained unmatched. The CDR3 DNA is TGTGCCAGTCTCGATAGCGGACCGGGACAGGGCCTCCCTCGACTGTTTTTT. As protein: CASLDSGPGQGLPRLFF.

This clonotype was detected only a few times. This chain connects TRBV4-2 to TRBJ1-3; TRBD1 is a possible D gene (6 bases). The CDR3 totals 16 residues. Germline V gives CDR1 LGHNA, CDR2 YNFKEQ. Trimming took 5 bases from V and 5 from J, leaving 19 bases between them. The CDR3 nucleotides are TGTGCCAGCAGCACCCTCACAGGGAAAGCTAGAAACACCATATATTTT. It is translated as CASSTLTGKARNTIYF.

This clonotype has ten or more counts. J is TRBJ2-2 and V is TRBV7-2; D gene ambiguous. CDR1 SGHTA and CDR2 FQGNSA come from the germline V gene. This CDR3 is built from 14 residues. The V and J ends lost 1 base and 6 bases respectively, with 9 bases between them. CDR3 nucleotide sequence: TGTGCCAGCAGCTTAGAAGCAGTTGCCGGGGAGCTGTTTTTT. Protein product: CASSLEAVAGELFF.

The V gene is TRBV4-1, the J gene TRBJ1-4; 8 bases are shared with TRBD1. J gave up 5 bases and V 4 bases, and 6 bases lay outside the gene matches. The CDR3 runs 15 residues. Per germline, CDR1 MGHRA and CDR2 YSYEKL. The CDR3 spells CASSPAGQGNEKLFF. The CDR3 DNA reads TGCGCCAGCAGCCCCGCCGGACAGGGAAATGAAAAACTGTTTTTT.

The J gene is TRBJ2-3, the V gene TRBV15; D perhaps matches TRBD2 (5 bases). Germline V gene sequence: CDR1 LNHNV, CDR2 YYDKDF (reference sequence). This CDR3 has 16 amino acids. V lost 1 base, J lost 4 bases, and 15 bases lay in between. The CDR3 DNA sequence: TGTGCCACCAGCAGAGTCGGAGGCGTGCCCCCAGATACGCAGTATTTT. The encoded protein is CATSRVGGVPPDTQYF.

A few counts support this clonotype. CDR3: CASSPRRGQGDEKLFF. The DNA of the CDR3 is TGTGCCAGCAGCCCTCGCAGAGGACAGGGGGATGAAAAACTGTTTTTT. The chain uses TRBV7-9 and TRBJ1-4; 10 bases agree with TRBD1. Germline V gives CDR1 SEHNR, CDR2 FQNEAQ (reference sequence). The V and J ends lost 5 bases and 6 bases, in that order; junction bases with no gene match: 9. The CDR3 is made up of 16 amino acids.

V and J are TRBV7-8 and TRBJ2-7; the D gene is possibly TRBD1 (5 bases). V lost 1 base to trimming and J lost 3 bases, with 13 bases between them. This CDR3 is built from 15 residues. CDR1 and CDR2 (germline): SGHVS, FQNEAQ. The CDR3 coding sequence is TGTGCCAGCAGCTTAGAGGGGCAGGGTTTCTACGAGCAGTACTTC. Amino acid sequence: CASSLEGQGFYEQYF. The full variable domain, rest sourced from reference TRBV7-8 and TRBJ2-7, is GAGVSQSPRYKVAKRGQDVALRCDPISGHVSLFWYQQALGQGPEFLTYFQNEAQLDKSGLPSDRFFAERPEGSVSTLKIQRTQQEDSAVYLCASSLEGQGFYEQYFGPGTRLTVT.

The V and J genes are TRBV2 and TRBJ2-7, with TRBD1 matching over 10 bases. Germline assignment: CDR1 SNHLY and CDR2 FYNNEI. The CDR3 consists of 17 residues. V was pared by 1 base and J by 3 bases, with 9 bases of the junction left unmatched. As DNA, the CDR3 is TGTGCCAGCAGTGAAGGGTGGCCGGGACAGGGGAGCTACGAGCAGTACTTC. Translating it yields CASSEGWPGQGSYEQYF.

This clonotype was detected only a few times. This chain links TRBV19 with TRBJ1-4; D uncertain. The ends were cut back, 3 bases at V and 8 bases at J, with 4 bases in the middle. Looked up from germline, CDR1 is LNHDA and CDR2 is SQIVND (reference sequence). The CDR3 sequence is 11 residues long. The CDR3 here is CASSIGEKLFF. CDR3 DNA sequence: TGTGCCAGTAGTATTGGCGAAAAACTGTTTTTT. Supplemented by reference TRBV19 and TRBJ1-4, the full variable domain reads DGGITQSPKYLFRKEGQNVTLSCEQNLNHDAMYWYRQDPGQGLRLIYYSQIVNDFQKGDIAEGYSVSREKKESFPLTVTSAQKNPTAFYLCASSIGEKLFFGSGTQLSVL.

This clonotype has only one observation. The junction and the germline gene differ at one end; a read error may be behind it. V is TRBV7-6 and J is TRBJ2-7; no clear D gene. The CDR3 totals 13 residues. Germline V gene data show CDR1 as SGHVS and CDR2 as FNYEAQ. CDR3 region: CASSFRSSYEQSF. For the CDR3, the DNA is TGTGCCAGCAGCTTCAGGAGCTCCTACGAGCAGTCCTTC.

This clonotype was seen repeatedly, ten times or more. CDR3 sequence reads: CASHRGAGMNTEAFF. The CDR3 DNA sequence: TGTGCCAGCCACAGGGGCGCGGGGATGAACACTGAAGCTTTCTTT. The V gene is TRBV5-6, the J gene TRBJ1-1; the match to TRBD1 covers 7 bases. After removal of 7 bases from V and 0 bases from J, the junction contained 9 bases not matched to a gene. The CDR3 loop spans 15 amino acids. The germline V gene has CDR1 SGHDT and CDR2 YYEEEE.

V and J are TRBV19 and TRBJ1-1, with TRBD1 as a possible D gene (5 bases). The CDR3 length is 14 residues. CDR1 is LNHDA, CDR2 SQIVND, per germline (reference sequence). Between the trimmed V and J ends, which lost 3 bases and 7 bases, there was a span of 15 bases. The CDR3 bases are TGTGCCAGTAGTATCGTGCCGGGGCCGGGTGAAGCTTTCTTT. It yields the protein CASSIVPGPGEAFF.

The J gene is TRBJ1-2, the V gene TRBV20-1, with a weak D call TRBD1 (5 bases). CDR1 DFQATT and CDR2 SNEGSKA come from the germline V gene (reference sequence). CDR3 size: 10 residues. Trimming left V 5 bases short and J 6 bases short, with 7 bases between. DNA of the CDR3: TGCAGTGCTGGGGGAAATGGCTACACCTTC. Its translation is CSAGGNGYTF.

The CDR3, as DNA: TGCGCCAGCAGCTCCGACTACTCCTACGAGCAGTACTTC. Amino acid sequence: CASSSDYSYEQYF. This chain links TRBV5-1 with TRBJ2-7; tentatively, D is TRBD2 (5 bases). The CDR3 length is 13 residues. Trimming took 3 bases from V and 0 from J, leaving 7 bases between them. Germline V gene lookup returns CDR1 SGHRS and CDR2 YFSETQ.

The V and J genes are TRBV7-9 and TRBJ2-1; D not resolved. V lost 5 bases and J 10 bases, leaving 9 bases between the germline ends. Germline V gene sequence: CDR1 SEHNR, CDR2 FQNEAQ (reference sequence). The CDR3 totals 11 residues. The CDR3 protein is CASSPSREQFF. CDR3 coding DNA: TGTGCCAGCAGCCCTTCGAGGGAGCAGTTCTTC.

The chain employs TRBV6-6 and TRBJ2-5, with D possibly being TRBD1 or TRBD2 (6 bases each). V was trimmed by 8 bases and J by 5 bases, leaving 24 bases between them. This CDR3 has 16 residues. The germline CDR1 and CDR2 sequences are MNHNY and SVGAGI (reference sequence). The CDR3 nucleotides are TGTGCCAGCCACGGGGGTAGCTGGGGGGCGGGGGAGACCCAGTACTTC. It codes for CASHGGSWGAGETQYF.